Only a few counts were recorded for the clone carrying this T cell receptor (beta chain). Its specificity is not known. A clone one base away is much larger, so this may be a read error. These data are taken from a study of Graves' ophthalmopathy and Graves' hyperthyroidism. Notes on the study in general: A model of 13 signatures distinguished ophthalmopathy from stable hyperthyroidism at approximately 88% sensitivity and around 81% specificity. As the model predicted ophthalmopathy progression, it achieved a sensitivity of 65% to 71% and a specificity of more than 72%.

The study amplified TCR beta CDR3 regions using RNA transcripts. The workflow started with a first-round RT-PCR run with HTBI primers and then moved on to a second-round multiplex PCR. From the multiplex PCR reads, TCRdb called clonotypes with MiXCR, one entry per CDR3 protein. The profile shows roughly 1.1 million distinct CDR3 sequences, about 35% of them singletons. Germline V gene sequence: CDR1 MNHNS, CDR2 SASEGT. V shed 1 base and J shed 4 bases, with 13 bases lying between them. The CDR3 is 15 residues long. The chain is built from TRBV6-1 and TRBJ1-2; no firm D call. The source material was peripheral blood or thyroid tissue (not recorded which). The receptor was isolated from an adult man with Graves' hyperthyroidism. CDR3 DNA: TGTGCCAGCAGTGAAGGGATAGTCACTTCCTATGGCTACACCTTC. Amino acids: CASSEGIVTSYGYTF.